Shown below are 17 T cell receptor beta chains from a single sample sequenced in a study of cytomegalovirus exposure and HLA in healthy donors. Primers included in the PCR were 60 Vbeta and 13 Jbeta primers. Generated by immunoSEQ multiplex PCR, the TCRdb table keeps only in-frame clones and is missing some. The data hold roughly 200,000 clones, with 75% to 85% observed a single time. Sequenced: PBMCs. These receptors came from a boy younger than 18 in good health and CMV-seronegative.

The chain carries TRBV5-3 and TRBJ1-1; 9 bases fit TRBD1. TRBV5-3 is an ORF, and what it does is uncertain. V shed 0 bases and J 1 base; nucleotides not matched to a gene: 13. This CDR3 region has 19 residues. CDR3 nucleotides: TGTGCCAGAAGCTTGGGTGGGACAGGGTGTGAGGAAAGGAACACTGAAGCTTTCTTT. Protein: CARSLGGTGCEERNTEAFF.

The chain joins TRBV7-8 to TRBJ1-2, with D perhaps TRBD1 (6 bases). There are 15 residues in the CDR3. Germline values: CDR1 SGHVS, CDR2 FQNEAQ. Trimming stripped 5 bases from V and 3 bases from J, with 16 bases between. CDR3 nucleotides: TGTGCCAGCAGCCTCACCGGGGGGCCGGACTATGGCTACACCTTC. It translates to CASSLTGGPDYGYTF.

V is TRBV5-8 and J is TRBJ1-3, with 7 bases identical to TRBD1. V trimming: 4 bases; J trimming: 0 bases; junction bases outside the gene matches: 10. This CDR3 comprises 17 residues. CDR1 is SGHTS and CDR2 is YDEGEE in the germline V gene. CDR3 DNA: TGTGCCAGCAGCACAGGGACAGCGCTAATCTCTGGAAACACCATATATTTT. Translating it yields CASSTGTALISGNTIYF.

This clone appeared a few times. The chain combines TRBV30 with TRBJ1-3; TRBD1 aligns across 7 bases. The CDR3 is 18 amino acids. The V segment lost 5 bases and the J segment 0 bases; nucleotides outside the gene matches: 16. CDR1 GTSNPN and CDR2 SVGIG come from the germline V gene (reference sequence). CDR3 loop: CAWLNRGADFLSGNTIYF. CDR3 nucleotide sequence: TGTGCCTGGCTTAACAGGGGCGCGGATTTTCTCTCTGGAAACACCATATATTTT. Looking up the rest from reference TRBV30 and TRBJ1-3 gives the full variable domain: SQTIHQWPATLVQPVGSPLSLECTVEGTSNPNLYWYRQAAGRGLQLLFYSVGIGQISSEVPQNLSASRPQDRQFILSSKKLLLSDSGFYLCAWLNRGADFLSGNTIYFGEGSWLTVV.

The rearrangement links TRBV9 to TRBJ1-2; D might be TRBD1 (6 bases). Germline V gives CDR1 SGDLS, CDR2 YYNGEE. The CDR3 is 15 amino acids. Deletions cut 0 bases from V and 0 bases from J, with 9 bases between. CDR3: CASSVGDIANYGYTF. Written as DNA, the CDR3 is TGTGCCAGCAGCGTAGGGGACATAGCTAACTATGGCTACACCTTC.

The chain joins TRBV28 to TRBJ2-3; D remains unclear. Between the trimmed V and J ends, which lost 3 bases and 0 bases, there was a span of 7 bases. The CDR3 has 14 amino acids. Germline V gene data show CDR1 as MDHEN and CDR2 as SYDVKM. In nucleotides, the CDR3 is TGTGCCAGCAGTTTGGCCGTTAGCACAGATACGCAGTATTTT. Protein product: CASSLAVSTDTQYF.

A single count supports this clone. The V and J genes are TRBV27 and TRBJ1-5; maybe TRBD1 (5 bases). The CDR3 loop spans 14 amino acids. Trimming removed 3 bases from V and 4 bases from J, with 10 bases in between. Germline lookup yields CDR1 MNHEY and CDR2 SMNVEV (reference sequence). For the CDR3, the DNA is TGTGCCAGCAGTTTTGGGGCAGTTAATCAGCCCCAGCATTTT. This codes for CASSFGAVNQPQHF.

The chain carries TRBV30 and TRBJ1-3; 7 nucleotides line up with TRBD1. CDR1 is GTSNPN, CDR2 SVGIG, per germline (reference sequence). V lost 2 bases, J lost 4 bases, and 5 bases stayed unmatched. The CDR3 has 14 residues. The CDR3 reads CAWSPWDRGNTIYF. The CDR3 DNA follows: TGTGCCTGGAGTCCCTGGGACAGAGGAAACACCATATATTTT.

This rearrangement joins TRBV9 to TRBJ2-5, with 9 bases lining up with TRBD1. This CDR3 is 15 amino acids long. After removal of 3 bases from V and 4 bases from J, the junction contained 7 bases not matched to a gene. Germline V CDR1 and CDR2: SGDLS, YYNGEE. The CDR3 spells CASSAGTGWPETQYF. CDR3 coding DNA: TGTGCCAGCAGCGCCGGGACAGGGTGGCCAGAGACCCAGTACTTC. The full variable domain, its missing parts supplied by reference TRBV9 and TRBJ2-5, is DSGVTQTPKHLITATGQRVTLRCSPRSGDLSVYWYQQSLDQGLQFLIQYYNGEERAKGNILERFSAQQFPDLHSELNLSSLELGDSALYFCASSAGTGWPETQYFGPGTRLLVL.

This clone came up once. V usage is TRBV4-3 and J usage is TRBJ2-7; TRBD2 matches at 12 bases. Germline V gene lookup returns CDR1 LGHNA and CDR2 YSLEER. V shed 2 bases, J shed 6 bases, and the junction held 8 bases outside the gene matches. The CDR3 has 16 amino acids. The CDR3 DNA follows: TGCGCCAGCAGCCAACGCCAGACTAGCGGGAGCCCCGAGCAGTACTTC. Amino acid sequence: CASSQRQTSGSPEQYF.

The V gene is TRBV14, the J gene TRBJ2-7, with 8 nucleotides matching TRBD1. Germline-derived CDR1 and CDR2 are SGHDN and FVKESK. V lost 2 bases to trimming and J lost 2 bases; unmatched junction nucleotides: 14. The CDR3 has 18 residues. In nucleotides, the CDR3 is TGTGCCAGCAGCCAACCGGGGAAATCAGGGGGCTTCCCCTACGAGCAGTACTTC. This sequence encodes CASSQPGKSGGFPYEQYF. The full variable domain, its missing parts supplied by reference TRBV14 and TRBJ2-7, is EAGVTQFPSHSVIEKGQTVTLRCDPISGHDNLYWYRRVMGKEIKFLLHFVKESKQDESGMPNNRFLAERTGGTYSTLKVQPAELEDSGVYFCASSQPGKSGGFPYEQYFGPGTRLTVT.

This chain uses TRBV29-1 with TRBJ1-1; tentative D call: TRBD1 (5 bases). CDR1 is SQVTM, CDR2 ANQGSEA, per germline. V lost 4 bases and J lost 0, with 12 bases in between. The CDR3 contains 14 residues. The CDR3: CSVGTTGVNTEAFF. In nucleotides, the CDR3 is TGCAGCGTTGGGACTACAGGCGTGAACACTGAAGCTTTCTTT.

This chain links TRBV9 with TRBJ1-3, with 7 bases identical to TRBD1. Germline V gene sequence: CDR1 SGDLS, CDR2 YYNGEE. The junction had 11 bases not matched to a gene; V was cut back by 4 bases and J by 4 bases. The CDR3 has 16 amino acids. The CDR3 coding sequence is TGTGCCAGCAGCCGAGGGGGAACAGGGGCAGGAAACACCATATATTTT. The encoded protein is CASSRGGTGAGNTIYF.

The rearrangement links TRBV13 to TRBJ1-2; D gene unclear. Germline CDR1 reads PRHDT; CDR2 reads FYEKMQ (reference sequence). Trimming removed 2 bases from V and 12 bases from J, with 10 bases in between. The CDR3 sequence is 11 residues long. CDR3 in amino acids: CASSLISGHTF. The DNA for the CDR3 is TGTGCCAGCAGCTTAATTTCTGGGCACACCTTC.

The chain joins TRBV5-1 to TRBJ1-4; possibly TRBD1 for D (5 bases). In germline, CDR1 is SGHRS, CDR2 YFSETQ. The CDR3 has 16 amino acids. V lost 2 bases and J lost 1, with 12 bases in between. The CDR3 nucleotides are TGCGCCAGCAGCTTCCGGGCCAGGGAAACTAATGAAAAACTGTTTTTT. This translates into CASSFRARETNEKLFF.

The rearrangement uses TRBV7-2 and TRBJ2-7, with 7 bases lining up with TRBD2. Germline CDR1 reads SGHTA; CDR2 reads FQGNSA. The ends lost 3 bases at V and 4 bases at J; junction bases unmatched: 6. CDR3 size: 14 residues. CDR3 nucleotide sequence: TGTGCCAGCAGCTTGGGCGGGAGCACTTACGAGCAGTACTTC. Amino acid sequence: CASSLGGSTYEQYF.

The gene calls are TRBV7-3 and TRBJ1-1, with D hard to call. CDR1 and CDR2 from the germline V gene are SGHTA and FQGTGA. There are 14 residues in the CDR3. The V end lost 0 bases, the J end lost 0 bases, and 5 bases lay between the germline ends. The CDR3 is CASSLTALNTEAFF. CDR3 nucleotides: TGTGCCAGCAGCTTAACAGCCCTGAACACTGAAGCTTTCTTT.